This T cell receptor beta chain was retrieved from a study of T cells after yellow fever vaccination. In TCRdb, the 5' RACE reads were re-called with MiXCR into one record per CDR3 protein. The table has approximately 550,000 distinct CDR3 sequences, under 25% seen once; the top ten hold roughly an eighth. About this clonotype itself: Its antigen is not identified.

This CDR3 is 15 amino acids long. Germline V gene sequence: CDR1 SGHRS, CDR2 YFSETQ. Trimming took 0 bases from V and 1 from J, leaving 10 bases between them. Study-level points and caveats: Most clones from primary vaccination were detected again post-booster (approximately 96% CD4, more than 85% CD8).

This specimen consisted of PBMCs, obtained 15 days after the yellow fever booster vaccination. The TCR was taken from a man aged 30-40 years who received the YFV17D yellow fever vaccine. The V call is TRBV5-1, the J call TRBJ2-5; TRBD1 is a possible D gene (6 bases). The CDR3 region is CASSLDGTFQETQYF. The DNA of the CDR3 is TGCGCCAGCAGCTTGGACGGGACATTCCAAGAGACCCAGTACTTC.